Shown below are 30 T cell receptor beta chains from a single sample sequenced in a study of control samples from healthy donors and cancer patients. Clones were sequenced by immunoSEQ multiplex PCR, and TCRdb holds only the in-frame ones, with some missing. The sample holds approximately 79,000 clones, about 91% seen once. Sequencing input: blood. The source is a man in his fifties or sixties in good health.

The V gene is TRBV21-1, the J gene TRBJ2-1; TRBD2 is taken as the D call from the table, unchecked against the DNA. TRBV21-1 is listed as a pseudogene. This CDR3 has 16 amino acids. Here the CDR3 reads CASSKLFRAGNNEQFF. The CDR3 DNA reads TGTGCCAGCAGCAAACTCTTCCGAGCGGGTAACAATGAGCAGTTCTTC.

The chain carries TRBV2 and TRBJ1-5; 8 bases fit TRBD1. CDR3 length: 15 residues. The V gene end was trimmed by 8 bases and the J gene end by 1 base; junction bases not matched to a gene: 7. CDR1 SNHLY and CDR2 FYNNEI come from the germline V gene. CDR3 nucleotide sequence: TGTGCCAGCGTAGACAGGGGTGACAGCAATCAGCCCCAGCATTTT. The encoded protein is CASVDRGDSNQPQHF.

The chain is built from TRBV5-1 and TRBJ2-3; D is undetermined. This CDR3 region has 14 residues. The germline gives CDR1 SGHRS, CDR2 YFSETQ. The V end was cut by 0 bases, the J end by 2 bases, with 7 bases between. CDR3 nucleotide sequence: TGCGCCAGCAGCTTGGTAGGTGCCACAGATACGCAGTATTTT. Amino acids: CASSLVGATDTQYF.

The CDR3 sequence is CASRVVRGQGEKSNQPQHF. In nucleotides, the CDR3 is TGTGCCAGCAGGGTAGTCAGGGGACAGGGGGAAAAATCGAATCAGCCCCAGCATTTT. The V call is TRBV27, the J call TRBJ1-5; 11 positions match TRBD1. The germline CDR1 and CDR2 sequences are MNHEY and SMNVEV (reference sequence). With 6 bases clipped from V and 4 bases from J, the junction kept 17 bases outside the gene matches. CDR3 length: 19 amino acids.

This sequence joins TRBV19 and TRBJ1-1; D not resolved. The CDR3 length is 14 residues. V lost 10 bases, J lost 1 base, and 16 bases lay in between. Per the germline V gene, CDR1 is LNHDA and CDR2 is SQIVND (reference sequence). CDR3 loop: CATLEPSKNTEAFF. The DNA for the CDR3 is TGTGCCACTCTCGAACCATCGAAGAACACTGAAGCTTTCTTT.

The rearrangement uses TRBV10-3 and TRBJ1-5, with D unresolved. The germline V and J ends were trimmed by 2 bases and 0 bases, with 11 bases remaining between them. The CDR3 is 16 amino acids. CDR1 and CDR2 from the germline V gene are ENHRY and SYGVKD. CDR3 loop: CAISETAAYSNQPQHF. The CDR3 DNA reads as TGTGCCATCAGTGAGACAGCCGCTTATAGCAATCAGCCCCAGCATTTT.

This rearrangement joins TRBV6-2 or TRBV6-3 to TRBJ2-3; maybe TRBD1 (5 bases). The V gene lost 4 bases and the J gene lost 3 bases, with 11 bases spanning the gap. Looked up from germline, CDR1 is MNHEY and CDR2 is SVGEGT. This CDR3 has 14 amino acids. The CDR3 coding sequence is TGTGCCAGCAGTTGGGGCGGCTCAACAGATACGCAGTATTTT. Translated: CASSWGGSTDTQYF.

About this clone: Other nucleotide sequences from this sample produce the same CDR3. The chain recombines TRBV7-2 with TRBJ2-3; D unresolved. Trimming pared 1 base from V and 5 bases from J, leaving 7 bases between. This CDR3 region has 13 residues. Germline V gene sequence: CDR1 SGHTA, CDR2 FQGNSA. CDR3 sequence reads: CASSLEAEDTQYF. DNA of the CDR3: TGTGCCAGCAGCTTAGAAGCTGAAGATACGCAGTATTTT.

J is TRBJ1-6 and V is TRBV18, with TRBD1 identical over 9 bases. The J segment lost 10 bases and the V segment lost 3 bases, leaving 13 bases of the junction unmatched. CDR3 length: 17 amino acids. CDR1 and CDR2 from the germline V gene are KGHSH and LQKENI. Here the CDR3 DNA reads TGTGCCAGCTCACCTAACCAACCGGGACAGGGTAGCTCACCCCTCCACTTT. It yields the protein CASSPNQPGQGSSPLHF.

The rearrangement uses TRBV6-7 and TRBJ2-7, with D tentatively TRBD2 (6 bases). TRBV6-7 is annotated as an ORF whose role is uncertain. Deletions cut 6 bases from V and 3 bases from J, with 15 bases between. The CDR3 spans 14 residues. The CDR3 reads CASRRGAGYYEQYF. The CDR3 DNA reads as TGTGCCAGCAGGCGCGGGGCAGGCTACTACGAGCAGTACTTC.

This clone was seen a single time. This sequence joins TRBV11-2 and TRBJ2-7, with D uncertain. Germline V CDR1 and CDR2: SGHAT, FQNNGV. The CDR3 has 12 amino acids. V was shortened by 1 base and J by 12 bases, with 13 bases between the two germline ends. CDR3 protein: CASSLVLGIAYF. The CDR3, as DNA: TGTGCCAGCAGCTTAGTTTTGGGGATCGCGTACTTC.

The rearrangement links TRBV4-3 to TRBJ2-3, with 11 bases lining up with TRBD2. V shed 0 bases and J 1 base; nucleotides not matched to a gene: 6. The germline gives CDR1 LGHNA, CDR2 YSLEER. The CDR3 extends over 18 amino acids. CDR3 sequence reads: CASSQDYVTSGGTDTQYF. As DNA, the CDR3 is TGCGCCAGCAGCCAAGATTATGTGACTAGCGGGGGCACAGATACGCAGTATTTT.

This chain connects TRBV7-8 to TRBJ2-2; TRBD1 matches at 9 bases. The CDR3 loop spans 15 amino acids. The ends lost 5 bases at V and 6 bases at J; junction bases unmatched: 7. Germline V gene lookup returns CDR1 SGHVS and CDR2 FQNEAQ. CDR3 DNA sequence: TGTGCCAGCAGCCCGGGACAGGGAAATGCCGGGGAGCTGTTTTTT. Translation gives CASSPGQGNAGELFF.

This clone was detected only a few times. V is TRBV4-3 and J is TRBJ1-5; the D is unclear. Trimming cost V 1 base and J 4 bases, with 8 bases left between them. CDR3 length: 14 residues. Looked up from germline, CDR1 is LGHNA and CDR2 is YSLEER. CDR3 sequence: CASSQGSVNQPQHF. In nucleotides, the CDR3 is TGCGCCAGCAGCCAAGGAAGCGTAAATCAGCCCCAGCATTTT.

The chain joins TRBV7-9 to TRBJ1-3, with D unresolved. Trimming cost V 1 base and J 6 bases, with 4 bases left between them. CDR1 SEHNR and CDR2 FQNEAQ come from the germline V gene (reference sequence). The CDR3 runs 12 residues. This CDR3 is CASSLESNTIYF. The CDR3 region has the DNA TGTGCCAGCAGCTTAGAGTCAAACACCATATATTTT.

The CDR3 is CASSPATTYNEQFF. The CDR3 bases are TGTGCCAGCAGCCCGGCTACAACCTACAATGAGCAGTTCTTC. The V gene is TRBV4-2, the J gene TRBJ2-1; no reliable D call. The CDR3 is 14 residues long. Trimming stripped 4 bases from V and 2 bases from J, with 9 bases between. The germline V gene encodes CDR1 LGHNA and CDR2 YNFKEQ.

The V gene is TRBV5-5, the J gene TRBJ2-7; 7 nucleotides align to TRBD2. The CDR3 runs to 13 residues. Germline CDR1 is SGHKS and CDR2 is YYEKEE (reference sequence). V dropped 3 bases and J dropped 4; count of bases not matched to a gene: 4. The CDR3 DNA follows: TGTGCCAGCAGCTGGGGGGAGGGATACGAGCAGTACTTC. It specifies CASSWGEGYEQYF.

CDR3 amino acids: CASSSHWRTEYSPLHF. Here the CDR3 DNA reads TGTGCCAGCAGCTCGCATTGGCGGACAGAGTATTCACCCCTCCACTTT. The chain links TRBV7-2 to TRBJ1-6; possibly TRBD1 for D (6 bases). Trimming cost V 4 bases and J 8 bases, with 18 bases left between them. CDR3 size: 16 residues. The germline V gene encodes CDR1 SGHTA and CDR2 FQGNSA.

The rearrangement joins TRBV19 to TRBJ1-5; D is ambiguous. Germline V gene data show CDR1 as LNHDA and CDR2 as SQIVND (reference sequence). V lost 5 bases to trimming and J lost 7 bases, with 9 bases between them. The CDR3 runs to 12 residues. DNA of the CDR3: TGTGCCAGTAGTGTGGTGTACCAGCCCCAGCATTTT. The encoded protein is CASSVVYQPQHF.

The genes are TRBV27 and TRBJ2-3; perhaps TRBD2 as D (6 bases). V was pared by 10 bases and J by 0 bases, with 26 bases between. Germline lookup yields CDR1 MNHEY and CDR2 SMNVEV (reference sequence). The CDR3 length is 18 residues. CDR3 bases: TGTGCCACCACGGAGGGACGCAAGCTCACGATGAGCACAGATACGCAGTATTTT. Residues: CATTEGRKLTMSTDTQYF.

The gene calls are TRBV6-2 or TRBV6-3 and TRBJ1-5; D uncertain. Germline values: CDR1 MNHEY, CDR2 SVGEGT. The CDR3 runs 19 residues. Trimming pared 2 bases from V and 3 bases from J, leaving 23 bases between. For the CDR3, the DNA is TGTGCCAGCAGTTACAGGTCCGCAGGATCGAGTAGTGCCAATCAGCCCCAGCATTTT. Translated, it gives CASSYRSAGSSSANQPQHF.

J is TRBJ1-2 and V is TRBV19, with D possibly TRBD1 on 6 matching bases. CDR3 size: 14 residues. Between the trimmed V and J ends, which lost 7 bases and 3 bases, there was a span of 15 bases. Looked up from germline, CDR1 is LNHDA and CDR2 is SQIVND (reference sequence). The chain's CDR3 is CASTPRTAYYGYTF. The CDR3 nucleotides read TGTGCCAGTACCCCTCGGACAGCCTACTATGGCTACACCTTC.

The chain combines TRBV7-2 with TRBJ1-5, with TRBD1 matching over 7 bases. V shed 3 bases and J 1 base; nucleotides not matched to a gene: 6. Germline loops: CDR1 SGHTA, CDR2 FQGNSA. This CDR3 is built from 16 residues. The CDR3 DNA sequence: TGTGCCAGCAGCTTGGGGGGACAGTGGAGCAATCAGCCCCAGCATTTT. This codes for CASSLGGQWSNQPQHF.

This chain links TRBV30 with TRBJ1-6; D not resolved. This CDR3 region has 14 residues. CDR1 is GTSNPN, CDR2 SVGIG, per germline (reference sequence). The V end lost 3 bases, the J end lost 7 bases, and 13 bases lay between the germline ends. The CDR3 DNA is TGTGCCTGGAGGGTAGTAAGGGCGAATTCACCCCTCCACTTT. It codes for CAWRVVRANSPLHF.

In DNA form, the CDR3 reads TGTGCCAGTATGGGACCTCTCTCTGGAAACACCATATATTTT. Its protein is CASMGPLSGNTIYF. The chain joins TRBV19 to TRBJ1-3; the D gene is possibly TRBD1 (5 bases). This CDR3 spans 14 amino acids. From germline, CDR1 is LNHDA and CDR2 SQIVND (reference sequence). Trimming took 7 bases from V and 0 from J, leaving 10 bases between them.

The J gene is TRBJ1-2, the V gene TRBV18; a possible D gene is TRBD1 (5 bases). This CDR3 is built from 17 residues. Between the trimmed V and J ends, which lost 3 bases and 0 bases, there was a span of 17 bases. Germline lookup yields CDR1 KGHSH and CDR2 LQKENI. The CDR3 region is CASSPSMGQGANYGYTF. The CDR3 bases are TGTGCCAGCTCACCGTCGATGGGGCAGGGAGCTAACTATGGCTACACCTTC.

V usage is TRBV6-5 and J usage is TRBJ2-5; 9 bases agree with TRBD1. In germline, CDR1 is MNHEY, CDR2 SVGAGI. V was pared by 1 base and J by 5 bases, with 5 bases of the junction left unmatched. The CDR3 covers 15 residues. CDR3 in amino acids: CASSYWGQGTETQYF. The CDR3 nucleotides read TGTGCCAGCAGTTACTGGGGACAGGGCACCGAGACCCAGTACTTC.

The J gene is TRBJ1-1, the V gene TRBV30; D call uncertain. The germline V gene encodes CDR1 GTSNPN and CDR2 SVGIG (reference sequence). This CDR3 spans 11 amino acids. V lost 2 bases and J lost 4, with 5 bases in between. The CDR3 loop is CAWSRVTEAFF. The CDR3 bases are TGTGCCTGGAGTCGGGTCACTGAAGCTTTCTTT.

This clone was seen only once. The chain has TRBV14 and TRBJ2-1; tentative D call: TRBD1 (6 bases). Germline lookup yields CDR1 SGHDN and CDR2 FVKESK. V was trimmed by 1 base and J by 8 bases, leaving 15 bases between them. This CDR3 region has 15 residues. In DNA, the CDR3 is TGTGCCAGCAGCCAAGGCTATGGACAGTTATATGAGCAGTTCTTC. Residues: CASSQGYGQLYEQFF.

The chain's CDR3 is CASSLSTGYYNEQFF. CDR3 nucleotides: TGTGCCAGCAGTTTATCTACAGGGTATTACAATGAGCAGTTCTTC. This chain links TRBV27 with TRBJ2-1; D may be TRBD1 (6 bases). The CDR3 is 15 residues long. Per germline, CDR1 MNHEY and CDR2 SMNVEV (reference sequence). V lost 0 bases, J lost 4 bases, and 10 bases lay in between.